This T cell receptor beta chain was found in a study of blood T cell repertoires in COVID-19. This table comes from immunoSEQ multiplex PCR, and its TCRdb copy is limited to in-frame clones, with some not included. Found here are 36,000 or so clones, approximately 90% of them singletons; the top ten hold under 5%. The CDR3 has 15 residues. Germline-derived CDR1 and CDR2 are SQVTM and ANQGSEA. V was pared by 4 bases and J by 3 bases, with 6 bases of the junction left unmatched. Sequences were obtained from peripheral blood. The source of this sequence is a human donor in a cohort sampled during active COVID-19. The V and J genes are TRBV29-1 and TRBJ2-1; 10 bases line up with TRBD1. CDR3 nucleotide sequence: TGCAGCGTTGGCGAGAGGACAGGGGGCTACAATGAGCAGTTCTTC. Translation gives CSVGERTGGYNEQFF.